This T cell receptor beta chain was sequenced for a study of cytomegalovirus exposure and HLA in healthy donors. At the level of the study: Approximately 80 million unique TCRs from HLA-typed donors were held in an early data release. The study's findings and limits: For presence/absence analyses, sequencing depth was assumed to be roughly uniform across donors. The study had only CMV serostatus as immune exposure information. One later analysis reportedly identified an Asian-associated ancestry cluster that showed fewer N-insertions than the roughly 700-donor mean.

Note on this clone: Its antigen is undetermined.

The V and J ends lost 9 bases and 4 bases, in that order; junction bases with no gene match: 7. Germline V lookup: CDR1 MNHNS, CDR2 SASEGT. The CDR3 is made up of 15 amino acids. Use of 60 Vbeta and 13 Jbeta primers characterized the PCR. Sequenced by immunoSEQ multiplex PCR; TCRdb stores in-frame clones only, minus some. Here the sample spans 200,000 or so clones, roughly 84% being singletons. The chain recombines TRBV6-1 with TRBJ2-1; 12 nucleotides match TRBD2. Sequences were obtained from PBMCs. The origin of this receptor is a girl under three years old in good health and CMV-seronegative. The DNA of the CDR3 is TGTGCCAGTTCCTCGACTAGCGGGGGATACAATGAGCAGTTCTTC. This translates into CASSSTSGGYNEQFF.